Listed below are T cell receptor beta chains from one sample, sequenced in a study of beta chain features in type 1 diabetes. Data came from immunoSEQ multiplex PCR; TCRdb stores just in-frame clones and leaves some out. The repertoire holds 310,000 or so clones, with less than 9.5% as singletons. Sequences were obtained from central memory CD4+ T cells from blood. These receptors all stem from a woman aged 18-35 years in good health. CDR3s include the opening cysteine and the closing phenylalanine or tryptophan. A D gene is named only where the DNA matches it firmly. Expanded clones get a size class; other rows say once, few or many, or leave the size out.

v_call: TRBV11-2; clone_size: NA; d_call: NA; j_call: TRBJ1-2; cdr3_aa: CASSYHNYGYTF; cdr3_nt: TGTGCCAGCAGCTACCATAACTATGGCTACACCTTC
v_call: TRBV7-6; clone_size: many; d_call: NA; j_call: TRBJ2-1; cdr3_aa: CASSPSIPLPNEQFF; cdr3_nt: TGTGCCAGCAGCCCTAGTATCCCCCTCCCCAATGAGCAGTTCTTC
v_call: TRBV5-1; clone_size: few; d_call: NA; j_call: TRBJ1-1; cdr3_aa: CASRDGQLNTEAFF; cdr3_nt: TGCGCCAGCAGAGATGGACAGTTGAACACTGAAGCTTTCTTT
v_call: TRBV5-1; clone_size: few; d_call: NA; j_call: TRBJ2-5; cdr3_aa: CASSLPRGTLQETQYF; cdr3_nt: TGCGCCAGCAGCCTCCCTAGGGGGACACTACAAGAGACCCAGTACTTC
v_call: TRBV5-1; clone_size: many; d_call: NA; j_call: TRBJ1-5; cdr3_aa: CASSESGSVGQPQHF; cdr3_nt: TGCGCCAGCAGCGAGTCGGGGAGCGTGGGTCAGCCCCAGCATTTT
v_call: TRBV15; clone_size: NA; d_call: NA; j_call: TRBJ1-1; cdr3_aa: CATRRENKRDSEAFF; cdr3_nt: TGTGCCACCCGAAGGGAAAATAAAAGGGACTCTGAAGCTTTCTTT
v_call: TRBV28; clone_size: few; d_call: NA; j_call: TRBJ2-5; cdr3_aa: CASSLLEETQYF; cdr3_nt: TGTGCCAGCAGTTTGCTGGAGGAGACCCAGTACTTC
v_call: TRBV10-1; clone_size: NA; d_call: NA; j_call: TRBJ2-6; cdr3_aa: CASSELPELNF; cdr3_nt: TGCGCCAGCAGTGAGTTACCGGAACTTAATTTC
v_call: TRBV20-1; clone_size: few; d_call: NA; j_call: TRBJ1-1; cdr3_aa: CSARGWDTSFF; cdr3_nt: TGCAGTGCTAGAGGCTGGGACACTTCTTTCTTT
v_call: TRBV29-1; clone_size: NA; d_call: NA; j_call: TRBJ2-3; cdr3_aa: CSGRRSADTQYF; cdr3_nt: TGCAGCGGTCGGAGGTCCGCAGATACGCAGTATTTT
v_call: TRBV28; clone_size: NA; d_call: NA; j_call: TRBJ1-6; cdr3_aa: CASNAGIRNSPLHF; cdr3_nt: TGTGCCAGCAACGCCGGAATTCGTAATTCACCCCTCCACTTT
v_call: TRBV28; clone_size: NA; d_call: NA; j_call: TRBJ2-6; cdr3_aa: CASSDLHASGANVLTF; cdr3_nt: TGTGCCAGCAGTGACCTACACGCCTCTGGGGCCAACGTCCTGACTTTC
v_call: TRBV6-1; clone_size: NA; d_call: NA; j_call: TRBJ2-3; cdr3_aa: CASSQRNTDTQYF; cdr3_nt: TGTGCCAGCAGTCAGCGAAACACAGATACGCAGTATTTT
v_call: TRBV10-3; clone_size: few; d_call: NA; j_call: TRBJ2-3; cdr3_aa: CAISESPRSTDTQYF; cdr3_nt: TGTGCCATCAGTGAGTCTCCCAGAAGCACAGATACGCAGTATTTT
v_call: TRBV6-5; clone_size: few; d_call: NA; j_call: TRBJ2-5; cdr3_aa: CASSPRGGGETQYF; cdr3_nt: TGTGCCAGCAGTCCCAGGGGCGGGGGAGAGACCCAGTACTTC
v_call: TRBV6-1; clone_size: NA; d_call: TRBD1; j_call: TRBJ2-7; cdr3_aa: CASSGQGARWGEQYF; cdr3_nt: TGTGCCAGCAGCGGACAGGGGGCGCGTTGGGGCGAGCAGTACTTC
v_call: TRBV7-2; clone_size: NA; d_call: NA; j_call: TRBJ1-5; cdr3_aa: CASSLVGSSNQPQHF; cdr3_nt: TGTGCCAGCAGCTTAGTAGGTTCGAGCAATCAGCCCCAGCATTTT
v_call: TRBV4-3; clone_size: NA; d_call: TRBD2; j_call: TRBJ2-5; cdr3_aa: CASSQGLAGFRETQYF; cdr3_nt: TGCGCCAGCAGCCAAGGGTTAGCGGGGTTTCGCGAGACCCAGTACTTC
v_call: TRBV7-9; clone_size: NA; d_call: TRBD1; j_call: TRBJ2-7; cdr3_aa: CASSPGTGHYEQYF; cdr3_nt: TGTGCCAGCAGCCCGGGGACAGGGCACTACGAGCAGTACTTC
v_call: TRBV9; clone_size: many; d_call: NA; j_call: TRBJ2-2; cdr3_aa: CASSVSGLSNTGELFF; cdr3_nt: TGTGCCAGCAGCGTATCAGGGTTGAGCAACACCGGGGAGCTGTTTTTT
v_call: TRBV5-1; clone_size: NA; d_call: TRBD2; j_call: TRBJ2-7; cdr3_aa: CASSDRTGGPAEQYF; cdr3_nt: TGCGCCAGCAGCGATCGAACGGGAGGGCCCGCCGAGCAGTACTTC
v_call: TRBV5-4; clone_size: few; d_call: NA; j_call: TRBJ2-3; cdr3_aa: CASSTPTDTQYF; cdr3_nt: TGTGCCAGCAGCACACCAACAGATACGCAGTATTTT
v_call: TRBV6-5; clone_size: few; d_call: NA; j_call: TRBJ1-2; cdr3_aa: CASSATQGHGYTF; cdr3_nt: TGTGCCAGCAGTGCTACCCAGGGGCATGGCTACACCTTC
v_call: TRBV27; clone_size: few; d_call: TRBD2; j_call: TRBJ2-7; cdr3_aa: CASSTTSGRRYEQYF; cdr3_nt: TGTGCCAGCAGTACCACTAGCGGGAGAAGGTACGAGCAGTACTTC
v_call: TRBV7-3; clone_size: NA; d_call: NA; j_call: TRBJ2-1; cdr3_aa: CASSFSPGSYNEQFF; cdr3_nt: TGTGCCAGCAGCTTTAGCCCTGGCTCCTACAATGAGCAGTTCTTC
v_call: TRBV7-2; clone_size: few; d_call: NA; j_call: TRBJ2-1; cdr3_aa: CASWTGHGSSYNEQFF; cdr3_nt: TGTGCCAGCTGGACGGGTCACGGGAGCTCCTACAATGAGCAGTTCTTC
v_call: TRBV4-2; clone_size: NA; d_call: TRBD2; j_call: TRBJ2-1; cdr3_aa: CASSPIGLAGVSYNEQFF; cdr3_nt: TGTGCCAGCAGCCCGATCGGACTAGCGGGAGTATCTTACAATGAGCAGTTCTTC
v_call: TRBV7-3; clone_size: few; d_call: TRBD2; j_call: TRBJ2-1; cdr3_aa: CASSLIALAGTYNEQFF; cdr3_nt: TGTGCCAGCAGCTTAATTGCCCTAGCGGGAACCTACAATGAGCAGTTCTTC
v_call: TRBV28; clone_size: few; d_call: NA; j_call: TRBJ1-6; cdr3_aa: CASTTSGWGNSPLHF; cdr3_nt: TGTGCCAGCACAACCTCGGGGTGGGGGAATTCACCCCTCCACTTT
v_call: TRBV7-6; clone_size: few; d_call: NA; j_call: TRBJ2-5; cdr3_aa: CASSLRQKETQYF; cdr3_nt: TGTGCCAGCAGCTTACGGCAGAAAGAGACCCAGTACTTC
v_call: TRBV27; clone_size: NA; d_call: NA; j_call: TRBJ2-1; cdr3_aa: CASSSKPSRGDEQFF; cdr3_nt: TGTGCCAGCAGTAGCAAACCGTCCCGCGGCGATGAGCAGTTCTTC
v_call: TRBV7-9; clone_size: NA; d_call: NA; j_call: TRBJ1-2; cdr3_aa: CASSFGYGYTF; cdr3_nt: TGTGCCAGCAGCTTCGGTTATGGCTACACCTTC
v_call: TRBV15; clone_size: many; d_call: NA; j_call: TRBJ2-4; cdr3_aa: CATSRDGGPLAKNIQYF; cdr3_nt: TGTGCCACCAGCAGAGATGGGGGACCCCTAGCCAAAAACATTCAGTACTTC
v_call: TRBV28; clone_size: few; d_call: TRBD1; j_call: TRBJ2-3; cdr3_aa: CASSLSGGRTDTQYF; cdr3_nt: TGTGCCAGCAGTTTATCAGGGGGCCGCACAGATACGCAGTATTTT
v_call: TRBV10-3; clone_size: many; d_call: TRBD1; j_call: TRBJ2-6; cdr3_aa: CATGTDTGANVLTF; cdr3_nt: TGTGCCACCGGGACAGATACTGGGGCCAACGTCCTGACTTTC
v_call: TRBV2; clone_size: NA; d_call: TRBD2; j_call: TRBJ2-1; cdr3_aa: CASSLVRLAGKNNEQFF; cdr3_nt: TGTGCCAGCAGCTTGGTCCGACTAGCGGGAAAAAACAATGAGCAGTTCTTC
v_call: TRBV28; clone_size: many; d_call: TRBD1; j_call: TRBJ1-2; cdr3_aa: CASSSPGTDYGYTF; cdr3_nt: TGTGCCAGCAGTTCCCCCGGGACAGACTATGGCTACACCTTC